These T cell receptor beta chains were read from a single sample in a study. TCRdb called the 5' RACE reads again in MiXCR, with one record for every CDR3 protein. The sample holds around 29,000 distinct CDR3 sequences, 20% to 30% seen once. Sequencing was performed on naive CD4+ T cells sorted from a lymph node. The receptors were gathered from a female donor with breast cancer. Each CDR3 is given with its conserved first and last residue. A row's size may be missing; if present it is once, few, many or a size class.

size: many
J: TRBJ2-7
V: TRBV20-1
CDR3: CSARRDKDYEQYF

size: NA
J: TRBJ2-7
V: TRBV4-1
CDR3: CASSQLPIIAGGPYEQYF

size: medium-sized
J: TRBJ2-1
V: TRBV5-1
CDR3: CASSIDRGSYNEQFF

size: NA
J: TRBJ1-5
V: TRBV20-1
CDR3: CSVRGGGQPQHF

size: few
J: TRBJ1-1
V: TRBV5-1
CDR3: CASSLGSPGGEAFF

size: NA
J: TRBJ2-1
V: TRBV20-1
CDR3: CSARDPGSDNEQFF

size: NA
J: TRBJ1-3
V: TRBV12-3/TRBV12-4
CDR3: CASRSTGSGNTIYF

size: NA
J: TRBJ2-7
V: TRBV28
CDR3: CASRGTSGTYEQYF

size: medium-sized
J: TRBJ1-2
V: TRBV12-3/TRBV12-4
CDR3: CASLRTGGRDGYTF

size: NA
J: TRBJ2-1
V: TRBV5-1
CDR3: CASSRVSGQNEQFF

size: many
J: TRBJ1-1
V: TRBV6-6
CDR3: CASSYRQGRAEAFF

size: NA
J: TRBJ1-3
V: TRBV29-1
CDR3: CSARGTDDSGNTIYF

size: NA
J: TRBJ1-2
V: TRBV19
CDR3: CASSIDGQSGYTF

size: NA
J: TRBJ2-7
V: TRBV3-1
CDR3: CASSPRATGPLSYEQYF

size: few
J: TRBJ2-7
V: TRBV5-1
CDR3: CASSFWTSGRFTYEQCF

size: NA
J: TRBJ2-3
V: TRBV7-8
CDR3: CASSLIGSQYF

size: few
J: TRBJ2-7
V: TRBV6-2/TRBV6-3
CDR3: CASTRNSYYEQYF

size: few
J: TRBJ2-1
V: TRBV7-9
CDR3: CASSLRGGNEQFF

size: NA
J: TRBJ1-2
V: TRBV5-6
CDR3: CASSHEASDYGYTF

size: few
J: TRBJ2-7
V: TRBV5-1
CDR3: CASSLAFSTYEQYF

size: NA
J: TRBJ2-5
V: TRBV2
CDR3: CAKRGLYVETQYF

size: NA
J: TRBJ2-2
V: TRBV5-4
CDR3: CASSPYRGGRGGELFF

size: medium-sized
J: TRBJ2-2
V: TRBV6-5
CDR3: CASGEAGTGELFF

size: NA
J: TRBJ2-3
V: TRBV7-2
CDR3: CASSNLGVPGTDTQYF

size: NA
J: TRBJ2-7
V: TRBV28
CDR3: CASSRTSGSLLEQYF

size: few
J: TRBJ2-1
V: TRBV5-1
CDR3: CAGSLGGTVHNEQFF

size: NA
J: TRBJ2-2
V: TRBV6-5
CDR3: CASSYAPGTSQSTGELFF

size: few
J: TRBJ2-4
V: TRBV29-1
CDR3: CSGTGAGAKNIQYF

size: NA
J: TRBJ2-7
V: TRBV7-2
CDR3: CASSSGVGYEQYF

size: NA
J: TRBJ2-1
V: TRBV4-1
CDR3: CASNQVQRSYNEQFF

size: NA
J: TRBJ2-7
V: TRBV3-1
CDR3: CASSQDDYEQYF

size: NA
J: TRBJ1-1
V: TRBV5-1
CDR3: CASSPETGGGVHEAFF

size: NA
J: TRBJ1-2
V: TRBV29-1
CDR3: CSVGTLEGTGEDGGYTF

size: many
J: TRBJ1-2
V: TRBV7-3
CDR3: CAKPQTRDYGYTF

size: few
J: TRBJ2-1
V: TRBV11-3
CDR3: CASSLGWQSYNEQFF

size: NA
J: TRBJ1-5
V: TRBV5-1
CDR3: CASSAVPGGNQPQHF

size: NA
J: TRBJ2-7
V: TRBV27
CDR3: CASSFTGAGGYEQYF

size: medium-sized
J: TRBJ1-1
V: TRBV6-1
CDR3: CASRWGNTEAFF

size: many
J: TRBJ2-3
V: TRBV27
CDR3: CASGEQEPTGDTQYF

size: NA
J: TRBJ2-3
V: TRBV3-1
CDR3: CASRLGTSGRTDTQYF

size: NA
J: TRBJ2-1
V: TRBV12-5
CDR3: CASGSGTSPGMDEQFF

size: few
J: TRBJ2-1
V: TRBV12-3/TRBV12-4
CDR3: CAGSLLGQGTNEQFF

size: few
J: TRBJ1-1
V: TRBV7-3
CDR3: CASSLLGSGQGEAFF

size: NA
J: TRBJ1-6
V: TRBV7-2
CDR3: CASSLDRVGSPLHF

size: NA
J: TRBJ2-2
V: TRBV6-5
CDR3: CASSYTNPGGQGGAGELFF

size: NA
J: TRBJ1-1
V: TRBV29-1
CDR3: CSSVGTGSKGTEAFF

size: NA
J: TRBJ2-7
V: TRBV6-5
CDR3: CAGSYYDRGSYEQYF

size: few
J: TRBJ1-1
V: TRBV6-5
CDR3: CASSYEAVGTGPNTEAFF

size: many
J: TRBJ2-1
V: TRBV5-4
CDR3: CASSLDYNEQFF

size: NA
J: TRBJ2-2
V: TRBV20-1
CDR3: CSARMKAERGELFF